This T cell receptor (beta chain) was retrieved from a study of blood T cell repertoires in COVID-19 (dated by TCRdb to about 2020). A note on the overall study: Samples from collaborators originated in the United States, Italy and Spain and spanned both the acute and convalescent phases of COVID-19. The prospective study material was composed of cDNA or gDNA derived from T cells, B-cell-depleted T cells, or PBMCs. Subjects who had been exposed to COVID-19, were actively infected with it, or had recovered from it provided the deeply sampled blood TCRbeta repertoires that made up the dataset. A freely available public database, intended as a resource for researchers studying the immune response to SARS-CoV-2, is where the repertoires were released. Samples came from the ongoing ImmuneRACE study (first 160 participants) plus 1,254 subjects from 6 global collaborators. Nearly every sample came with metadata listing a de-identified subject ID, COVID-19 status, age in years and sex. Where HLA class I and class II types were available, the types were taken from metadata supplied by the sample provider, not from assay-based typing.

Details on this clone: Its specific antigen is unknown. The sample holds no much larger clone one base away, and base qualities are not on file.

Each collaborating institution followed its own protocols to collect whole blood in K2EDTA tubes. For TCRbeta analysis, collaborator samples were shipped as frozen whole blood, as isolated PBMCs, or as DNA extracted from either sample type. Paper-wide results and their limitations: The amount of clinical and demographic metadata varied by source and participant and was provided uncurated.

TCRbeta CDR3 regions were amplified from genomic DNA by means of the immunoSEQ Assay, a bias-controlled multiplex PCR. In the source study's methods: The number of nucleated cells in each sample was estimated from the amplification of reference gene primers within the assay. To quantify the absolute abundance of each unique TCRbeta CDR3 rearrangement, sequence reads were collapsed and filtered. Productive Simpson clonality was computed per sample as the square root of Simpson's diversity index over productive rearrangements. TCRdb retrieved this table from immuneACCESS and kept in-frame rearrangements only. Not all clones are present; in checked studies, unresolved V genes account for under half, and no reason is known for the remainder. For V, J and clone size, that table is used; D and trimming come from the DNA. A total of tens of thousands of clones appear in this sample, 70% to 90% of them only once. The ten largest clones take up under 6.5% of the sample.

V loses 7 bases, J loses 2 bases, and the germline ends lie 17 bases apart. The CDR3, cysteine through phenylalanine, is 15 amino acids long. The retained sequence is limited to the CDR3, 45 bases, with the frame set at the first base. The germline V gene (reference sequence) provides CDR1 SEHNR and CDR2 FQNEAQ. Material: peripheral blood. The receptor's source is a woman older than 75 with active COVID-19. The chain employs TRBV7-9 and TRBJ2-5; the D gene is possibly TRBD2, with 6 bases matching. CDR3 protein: CASTNLWGVQETQYF. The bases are TGTGCCAGCACCAATCTCTGGGGGGTACAAGAGACCCAGTACTTC.